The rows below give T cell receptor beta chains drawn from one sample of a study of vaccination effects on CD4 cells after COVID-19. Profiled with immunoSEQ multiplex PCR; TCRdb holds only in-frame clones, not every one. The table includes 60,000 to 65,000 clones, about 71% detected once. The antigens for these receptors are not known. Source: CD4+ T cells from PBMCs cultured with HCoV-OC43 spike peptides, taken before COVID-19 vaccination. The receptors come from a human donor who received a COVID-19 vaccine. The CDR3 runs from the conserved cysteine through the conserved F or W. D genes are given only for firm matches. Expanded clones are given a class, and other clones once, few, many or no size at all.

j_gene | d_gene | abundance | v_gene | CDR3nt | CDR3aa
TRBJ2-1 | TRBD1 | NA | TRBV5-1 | TGCGCCAGCAGCTTGGCGACAGGGGGCGCGGGGGAGCAGTTCTTC | CASSLATGGAGEQFF
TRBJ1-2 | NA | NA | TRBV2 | TGTGCCAGCAGTGATAGTGTCCTCGGCGGCTACACCTTC | CASSDSVLGGYTF
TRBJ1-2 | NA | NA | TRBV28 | TGTGCCAGCAGTTCGGACATAAGATATGGCTACACCTTC | CASSSDIRYGYTF
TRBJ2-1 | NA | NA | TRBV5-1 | TGCGCCAGCAGCCCCTCGACCAGCTACAATGAGCAGTTCTTC | CASSPSTSYNEQFF
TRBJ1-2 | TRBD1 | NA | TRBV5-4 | TGTGCCAGCAGCTGGGGACAGGGGATGGCTGGCTACACCTTC | CASSWGQGMAGYTF
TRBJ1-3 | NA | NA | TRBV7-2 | TGTGCCAGCAGCCCCCTCGGGGGCTCTGGAAACACCATATATTTT | CASSPLGGSGNTIYF
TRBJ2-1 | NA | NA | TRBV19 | TGTGCCAGTAGTTGGGACGGTTCTAACAATGAGCAGTTCTTC | CASSWDGSNNEQFF
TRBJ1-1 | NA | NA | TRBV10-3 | TGTGCCATCAGACAGTACGGGGACCCTGAAGCTTTCTTT | CAIRQYGDPEAFF
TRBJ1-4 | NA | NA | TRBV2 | TGTGCCAGCAGTGATCCACAGGGTTGGGGTGAAAAACTGTTTTTT | CASSDPQGWGEKLFF
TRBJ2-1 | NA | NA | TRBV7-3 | TGTGCCAGCAGCTGGGGGAGCTCCTACAATGAGCAGTTCTTC | CASSWGSSYNEQFF
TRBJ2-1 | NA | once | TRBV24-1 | TGTGCCACCAGCGGGGTGAATGAGCAGTTCTTC | CATSGVNEQFF
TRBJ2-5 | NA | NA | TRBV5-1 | TGCGCCAGCAGTCCCCCGAGAAGAAAAGAGACCCAGTACTTC | CASSPPRRKETQYF
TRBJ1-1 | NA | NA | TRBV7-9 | TGTGCCAGCTCACGGGAAACGGGGGGAGTGAACACTGAAGCTTTCTTT | CASSRETGGVNTEAFF
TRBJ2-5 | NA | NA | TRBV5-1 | TGCGCCAGCAGCGGGGTTGAGATGGGTTGGTGGACCCAGTACTTC | CASSGVEMGWWTQYF
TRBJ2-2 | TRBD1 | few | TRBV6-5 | TGTGCCAGCAAGGGGGCGCCGGACACCGGGGAGCTGTTTTTT | CASKGAPDTGELFF
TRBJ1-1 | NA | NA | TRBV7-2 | TGTGCCAGCAGATGGACGGTGAACACTGAAGCTTTCTTT | CASRWTVNTEAFF
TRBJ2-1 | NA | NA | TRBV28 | TGTGCCAGCAGAGCCGGGCTCTACAATGAGCAGTTCTTC | CASRAGLYNEQFF
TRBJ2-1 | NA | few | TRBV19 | TGTGCCAGTAGCTTCCAGGGGGGGTCGAATGAGCAGTTCTTC | CASSFQGGSNEQFF
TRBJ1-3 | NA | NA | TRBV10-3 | TGTGCCATCAGTGATAGTGTGAACTCTGGAAACACCATATATTTT | CAISDSVNSGNTIYF
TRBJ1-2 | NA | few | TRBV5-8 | TGTGCCAGCAGCCCGCAGGAGAACTATGGCTACACCTTC | CASSPQENYGYTF
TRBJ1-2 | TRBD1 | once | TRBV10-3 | TGTGCCATCAGCCAGGGACAGCTCTATGGCTACACCTTC | CAISQGQLYGYTF
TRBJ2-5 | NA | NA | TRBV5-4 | TGTGCCAGCAGCTTGGTGGGGCAAGAGACCCAGTACTTC | CASSLVGQETQYF
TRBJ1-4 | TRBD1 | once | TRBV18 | TGTGCCAGCTCGCCGGGACAGGGGGGAGAAAAACTGTTTTTT | CASSPGQGGEKLFF
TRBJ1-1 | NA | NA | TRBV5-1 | TGCGCCAGCAGCGATGGAGGGGCATCAACTGAAGCTTTCTTT | CASSDGGASTEAFF
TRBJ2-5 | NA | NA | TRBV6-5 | TGTGCCAGCAGTATACCAGGGTCCAAAGAGACCCAGTACTTC | CASSIPGSKETQYF
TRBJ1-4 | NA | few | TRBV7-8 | TGTGCCAGCAGCTTACTTGATCTTAATGAAAAACTGTTTTTT | CASSLLDLNEKLFF
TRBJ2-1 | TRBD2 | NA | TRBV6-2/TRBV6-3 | TGTGCCAGCAGTTGGACTAGCGGGGTATACAATGAGCAGTTCTTC | CASSWTSGVYNEQFF
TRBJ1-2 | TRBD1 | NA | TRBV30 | TGTGCCTGGACCGGGACAGACTATGGCTACACCTTC | CAWTGTDYGYTF
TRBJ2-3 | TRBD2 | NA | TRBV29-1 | TGCAGCGCCAGTCGGGGGGGGTCCCAAGATACGCAGTATTTT | CSASRGGSQDTQYF
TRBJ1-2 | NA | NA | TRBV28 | TGTGCCAGCAGTTTTCCCGGTGTCCCAGGGGGCTACACCTTC | CASSFPGVPGGYTF
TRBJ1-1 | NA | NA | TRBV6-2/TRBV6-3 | TGTGCCAGCACCCCTGCGGCGGGACGTAGGACTGAAGCTTTCTTT | CASTPAAGRRTEAFF
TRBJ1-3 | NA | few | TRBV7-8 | TGTGCCAGCAGCTTAGGTCGCTCTGGAAACACCATATATTTT | CASSLGRSGNTIYF
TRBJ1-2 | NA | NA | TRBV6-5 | TGTGCCAGCAGTTCCACGTGGCCTTCCAAGGCTAATGGCTACACCTTC | CASSSTWPSKANGYTF
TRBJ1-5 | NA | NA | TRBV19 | TGTGCCAGTAGTATGGGGTTAGGCAATCAGCCCCAGCATTTT | CASSMGLGNQPQHF
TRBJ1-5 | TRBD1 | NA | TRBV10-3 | TGTGCCATCAGTGAAGCCGGACAGGGGAATCAGCCCCAGCATTTT | CAISEAGQGNQPQHF
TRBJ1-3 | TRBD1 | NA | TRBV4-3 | TGCGCCAGCAGCCAAGATTCAGGACAGGGGCGGCGAAACACCATATATTTT | CASSQDSGQGRRNTIYF
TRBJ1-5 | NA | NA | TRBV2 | TGTGCCAGCAGTGGATTGGGCGGACTCAATCAGCCCCAGCATTTT | CASSGLGGLNQPQHF
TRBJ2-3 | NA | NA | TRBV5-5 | TGTGCCAGCACCCGACCGACCGGCTTAAGCACAGATACGCAGTATTTT | CASTRPTGLSTDTQYF